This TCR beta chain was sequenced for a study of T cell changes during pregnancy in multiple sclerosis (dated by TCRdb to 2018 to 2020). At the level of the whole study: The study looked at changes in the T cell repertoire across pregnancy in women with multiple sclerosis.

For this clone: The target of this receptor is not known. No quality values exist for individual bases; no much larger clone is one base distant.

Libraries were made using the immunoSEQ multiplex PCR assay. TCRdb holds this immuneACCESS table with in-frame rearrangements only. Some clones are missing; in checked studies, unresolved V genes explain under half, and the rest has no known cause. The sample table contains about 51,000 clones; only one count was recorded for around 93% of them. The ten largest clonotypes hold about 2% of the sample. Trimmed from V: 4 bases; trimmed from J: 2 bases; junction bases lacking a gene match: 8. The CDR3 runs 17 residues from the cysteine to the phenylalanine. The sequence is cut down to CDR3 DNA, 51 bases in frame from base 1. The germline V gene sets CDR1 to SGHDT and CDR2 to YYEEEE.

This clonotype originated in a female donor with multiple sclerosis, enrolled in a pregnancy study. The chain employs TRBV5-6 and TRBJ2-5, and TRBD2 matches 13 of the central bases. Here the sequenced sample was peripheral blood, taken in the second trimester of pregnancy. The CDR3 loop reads CASSRRGGLAGQETQYF. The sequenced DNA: TGTGCCAGCAGCCGGAGGGGGGGACTAGCGGGACAAGAGACCCAGTACTTC.